This TCR beta chain stems from a study of CD8+ T cells in alopecia areata. Treatment meaning: oral pan-JAK inhibitor, 5-10 mg twice daily. This clone was detected ten times or more. As the sequencing template, cDNA was produced by extracting RNA and reverse transcribing it. The protocol was immunoSEQ multiplex PCR, while the TCRdb copy is restricted to in-frame clones and leaves out a portion. The sample consists of about 250,000 clones, 60% of them appearing once. Germline V gene lookup returns CDR1 MNHEY and CDR2 SMNVEV (reference sequence). V was pared by 6 bases and J by 1 base, with 10 bases between. This CDR3 has 14 amino acids.

The origin of this receptor is a human donor with alopecia areata. The chain recombines TRBV27 with TRBJ1-5; the D is unclear. The material sequenced was CD4+ T cells sorted from blood, taken between weeks 51 and 54, from a patient treated with tofacitinib. The CDR3, as DNA: TGTGCCAGCAGACCGGCCGGGAGCAATCAGCCCCAGCATTTT. Residues: CASRPAGSNQPQHF.